Given below is one T cell receptor (beta chain) in context. The antigen is undetermined. Every one of the patients relapsed after autologous stem cell transplantation (brentuximab vedotin exposure was variable). This entry comes from a study of PD-1 blockade in classical Hodgkin lymphoma. General observations from the study: By C4D1, diversity of CD4+ TCRs had risen significantly, whereas that of CD8+ TCRs had not. A reduction in baseline TCR diversity was reportedly seen in newly diagnosed patients relative to healthy donors. Complete responders matched newly diagnosed patients in baseline diversity. With respect to the repertoire differences, their causes, possibly disease activity or prior therapy, remain undefined.

Germline values: CDR1 SGHTA, CDR2 FQGNSA. The CDR3 length is 14 residues. Trimming stripped 1 base from V and 1 base from J, with 7 bases between. Profiled with immunoSEQ multiplex PCR; TCRdb holds only in-frame clones, not every one. The sample lists around 13,000 clones, more than 85% seen once, with more than 35% in the top ten. This chain links TRBV7-2 with TRBJ2-5; D uncertain. Material: peripheral blood mononuclear cells (PBMCs), obtained at baseline. The receptor was isolated from a human donor with classical Hodgkin lymphoma. In DNA, the CDR3 is TGTGCCAGCAGCTTAGATACTTTCCAAGAGACCCAGTACTTC. Amino acids: CASSLDTFQETQYF.